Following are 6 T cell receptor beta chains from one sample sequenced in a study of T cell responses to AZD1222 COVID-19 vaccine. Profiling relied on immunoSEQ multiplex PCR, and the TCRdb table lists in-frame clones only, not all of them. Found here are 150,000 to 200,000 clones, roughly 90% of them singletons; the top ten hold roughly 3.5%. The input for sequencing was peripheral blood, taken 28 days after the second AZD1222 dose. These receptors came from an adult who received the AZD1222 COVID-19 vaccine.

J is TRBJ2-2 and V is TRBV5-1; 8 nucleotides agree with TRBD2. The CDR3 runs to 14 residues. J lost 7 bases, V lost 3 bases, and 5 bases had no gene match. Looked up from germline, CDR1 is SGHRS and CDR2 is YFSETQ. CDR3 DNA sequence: TGCGCCAGCAGCTCGGGACTAGTTGGCGGGGAGCTGTTTTTT. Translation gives CASSSGLVGGELFF.

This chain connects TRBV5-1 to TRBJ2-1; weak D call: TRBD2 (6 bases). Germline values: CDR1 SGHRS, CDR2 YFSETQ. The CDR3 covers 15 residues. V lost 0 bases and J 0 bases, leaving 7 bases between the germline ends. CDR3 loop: CASSLVAVSYNEQFF. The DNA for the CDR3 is TGCGCCAGCAGCTTGGTAGCGGTCTCCTACAATGAGCAGTTCTTC.

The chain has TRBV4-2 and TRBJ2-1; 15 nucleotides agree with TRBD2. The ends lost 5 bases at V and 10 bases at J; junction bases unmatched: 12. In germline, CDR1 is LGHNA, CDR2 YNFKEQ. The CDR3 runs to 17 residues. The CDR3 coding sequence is TGTGCCAGCAGCTGGCCGGGACTAGCGGGAGGAACGGGGGAGCAGTTCTTC. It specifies CASSWPGLAGGTGEQFF.

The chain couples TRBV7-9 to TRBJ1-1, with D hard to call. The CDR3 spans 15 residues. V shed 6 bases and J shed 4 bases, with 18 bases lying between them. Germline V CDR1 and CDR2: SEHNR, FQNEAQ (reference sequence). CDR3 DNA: TGTGCCAGCAGAAGAGAACCGGGCAAGGGCACTGAAGCTTTCTTT. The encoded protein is CASRREPGKGTEAFF. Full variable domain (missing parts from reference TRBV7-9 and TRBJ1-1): DTGVSQNPRHKITKRGQNVTFRCDPISEHNRLYWYRQTLGQGPEFLTYFQNEAQLEKSRLLSDRFSAERPKGSFSTLEIQRTEQGDSAMYLCASRREPGKGTEAFFGQGTRLTVV.

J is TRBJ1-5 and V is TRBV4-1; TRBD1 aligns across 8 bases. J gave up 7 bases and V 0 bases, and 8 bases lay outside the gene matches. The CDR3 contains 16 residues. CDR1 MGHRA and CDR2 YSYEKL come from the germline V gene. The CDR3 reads CASSQEGQGVGQPQHF. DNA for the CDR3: TGCGCCAGCAGCCAAGAAGGACAGGGAGTCGGGCAGCCCCAGCATTTT.

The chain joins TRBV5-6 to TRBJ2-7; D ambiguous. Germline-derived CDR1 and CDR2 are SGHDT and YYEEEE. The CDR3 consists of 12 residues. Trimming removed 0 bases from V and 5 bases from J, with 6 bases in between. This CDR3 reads CASSLATNEQYF. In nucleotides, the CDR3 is TGTGCCAGCAGCTTGGCAACAAACGAGCAGTACTTC.